Following are 10 T cell receptor beta chains from one sample sequenced in a study of blood T cell repertoires in COVID-19. Data came from immunoSEQ multiplex PCR; TCRdb stores just in-frame clones and leaves some out. The sample gives around 280,000 clones, 90% of which show up once; about 1.8% is in the top ten. The sequencing sample was made of PBMCs or T cells enriched from blood (not recorded which). The receptors here all came from a woman between 18 and 29 years old with acute COVID-19.

This chain joins TRBV7-2 and TRBJ1-5; D is perhaps TRBD1 (5 bases). V lost 5 bases, J lost 7 bases, and 18 bases lay in between. Looked up from germline, CDR1 is SGHTA and CDR2 is FQGNSA. The CDR3 is 15 residues long. This chain's CDR3 is CASSTSGGGFQPQHF. CDR3 nucleotides: TGTGCCAGCAGCACTTCCGGGGGAGGATTCCAGCCCCAGCATTTT.

The chain recombines TRBV10-3 with TRBJ2-7, with 8 nucleotides matching TRBD2. The CDR3 extends over 16 amino acids. Per germline, CDR1 ENHRY and CDR2 SYGVKD. J was trimmed by 5 bases and V by 0 bases; bases with no gene match: 9. The CDR3 DNA reads TGTGCCATCAGTGAGTCGACTAGCGAAACGTGGGACGAGCAGTACTTC. It encodes CAISESTSETWDEQYF.

The chain has TRBV5-1 and TRBJ2-2; TRBD1 agrees at 8 bases. CDR1 SGHRS and CDR2 YFSETQ come from the germline V gene. The junction had 10 bases not matched to a gene; V was cut back by 5 bases and J by 7 bases. This CDR3 is built from 15 residues. The CDR3 DNA follows: TGCGCCAGCAGGCGCGATTCAGGGGGCGGCGGGGAGCTGTTTTTT. Translation: CASRRDSGGGGELFF.

This clone was counted between two and nine times. The chain links TRBV5-1 to TRBJ2-2; a weak D match, TRBD2 (5 bases). V was pared by 6 bases and J by 1 base, with 10 bases between. This CDR3 has 14 residues. CDR1 is SGHRS, CDR2 YFSETQ, per germline. CDR3 nucleotide sequence: TGCGCCAGCACTAGAGGGAGGAACACCGGGGAGCTGTTTTTT. Amino acid sequence: CASTRGRNTGELFF.

J is TRBJ2-5 and V is TRBV7-6; 10 positions match TRBD2. J lost 1 base, V lost 3 bases, and 5 bases had no gene match. Germline CDR1 SGHVS, CDR2 FNYEAQ. The CDR3 consists of 16 residues. The CDR3 DNA sequence: TGTGCCAGCAGCTTGGGGGTAGCGGGAGGCCAAGAGACCCAGTACTTC. It encodes CASSLGVAGGQETQYF.

The chain has TRBV5-6 and TRBJ1-3, with no clear D. CDR1 is SGHDT, CDR2 YYEEEE, per germline. The germline V and J ends were trimmed by 3 bases and 4 bases, with 8 bases remaining between them. The CDR3 is 13 amino acids. The CDR3 spells CASSSIRGNTIYF. CDR3 DNA: TGTGCCAGCAGCTCCATTAGAGGAAACACCATATATTTT.

This rearrangement joins TRBV12-5 to TRBJ2-1; D might be TRBD2 (5 bases). Trimming took off 4 bases at V and 9 bases at J, with 19 bases between the two ends. This CDR3 has 15 residues. Per germline, CDR1 LGHNT and CDR2 FRNRAP. The CDR3 DNA reads as TGTGCTAGTGGTTCAAACCTCGGGAATCGAATTGAGCAGTTCTTC. Translation gives CASGSNLGNRIEQFF.

V is TRBV4-2 and J is TRBJ2-7; the D gene is possibly TRBD2 (6 bases). CDR3 length equals 15 residues. Looked up from germline, CDR1 is LGHNA and CDR2 is YNFKEQ. The germline V and J ends were trimmed by 1 base and 0 bases, with 10 bases remaining between them. CDR3 sequence (DNA): TGTGCCAGCAGCCAAGGGGGACTTGACTCCTACGAGCAGTACTTC. This encodes CASSQGGLDSYEQYF.

This chain links TRBV4-1 with TRBJ2-5; possible D gene TRBD2, 6 bases. Trimming left V 2 bases short and J 1 base short, with 11 bases between. Per the germline V gene, CDR1 is MGHRA and CDR2 is YSYEKL. The CDR3 extends over 15 amino acids. CDR3 protein: CASSQLGLLQETQYF. CDR3 DNA sequence: TGCGCCAGCAGCCAACTGGGACTTCTCCAAGAGACCCAGTACTTC.

CDR3: CASSKREGRDEQYF. The CDR3 coding sequence is TGTGCCAGTAGTAAGCGGGAGGGCCGCGACGAGCAGTACTTC. The chain recombines TRBV19 with TRBJ2-7; TRBD2 agrees at 10 bases. Germline CDR1 reads LNHDA; CDR2 reads SQIVND (reference sequence). The junction had 5 bases not matched to a gene; V was cut back by 4 bases and J by 5 bases. This CDR3 contains 14 residues.